This T cell receptor beta chain comes out of a study of OX40 agonist ivuxolimab in advanced cancers. Study-level background: Those treated in dose escalation had hepatocellular carcinoma, melanoma, renal cell cancer or head and neck cancer. Findings and limits, study-wide: Partial responders at 0.1-3.0 mg/kg showed near-lowest clonal expansion.

Here immunoSEQ multiplex PCR was the method, and the copy in TCRdb shows in-frame clones only, minus some. The sample comprises 60,000 to 90,000 clones, 80% to 90% of which are singletons, and 0.75% rests with the top ten. As regards this clone: Its antigen is still unknown.

The sequence came from an adult with an advanced solid tumor such as melanoma, head and neck, liver or kidney cancer. The specimen was CD4+ or CD8+ T cells sorted from blood, collected in a trial of the OX40 agonist ivuxolimab.

CDR3 coding DNA: TGTGCCAAGGGACGGACAGGGGGTTCACCCCTCCACTTT. Encoded protein: CAKGRTGGSPLHF. The chain has TRBV2 and TRBJ1-6; TRBD1 matches 10 bases. The germline gives CDR1 SNHLY, CDR2 FYNNEI. J gave up 9 bases and V 10 bases, and 6 bases lay outside the gene matches. CDR3 length equals 13 residues. The variable domain in full, with the rest retrieved from reference TRBV2 and TRBJ1-6, is EPEVTQTPSHQVTQMGQEVILRCVPISNHLYFYWYRQILGQKVEFLVSFYNNEISEKSEIFDDQFSVERPDGSNFTLKIRSTKLEDSAMYFCAKGRTGGSPLHFGNGTRLTVT.